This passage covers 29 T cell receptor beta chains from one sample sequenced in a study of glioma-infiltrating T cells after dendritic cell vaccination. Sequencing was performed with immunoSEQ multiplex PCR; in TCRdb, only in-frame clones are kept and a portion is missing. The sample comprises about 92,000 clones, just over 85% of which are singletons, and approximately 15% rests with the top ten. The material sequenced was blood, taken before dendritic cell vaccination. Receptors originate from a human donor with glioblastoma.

The DNA for the CDR3 is TGTGCCAGCAGCCCAGGGGGCTATAGCACAGATACGCAGTATTTT. It specifies CASSPGGYSTDTQYF. This rearrangement joins TRBV6-6 to TRBJ2-3, with 8 bases matching TRBD1. CDR1 is MNHNY and CDR2 is SVGAGI in the germline V gene (reference sequence). The CDR3 has 15 amino acids. Germline trimming cut 6 bases from V and 0 bases from J; bases unmatched to any gene: 5.

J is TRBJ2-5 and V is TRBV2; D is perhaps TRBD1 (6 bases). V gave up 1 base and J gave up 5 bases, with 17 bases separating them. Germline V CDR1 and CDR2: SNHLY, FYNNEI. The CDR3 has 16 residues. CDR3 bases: TGTGCCAGCAGTGAAGATGGGGCAGGGGCTACGGAGACCCAGTACTTC. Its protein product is CASSEDGAGATETQYF.

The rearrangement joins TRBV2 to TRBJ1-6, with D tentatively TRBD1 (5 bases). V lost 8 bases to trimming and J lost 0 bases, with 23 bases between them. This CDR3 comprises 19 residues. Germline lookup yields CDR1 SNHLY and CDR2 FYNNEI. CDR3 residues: CASCFDSTDTSSYNSPLHF. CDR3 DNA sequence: TGTGCCAGCTGTTTTGACAGTACGGACACGAGCTCCTATAATTCACCCCTCCACTTT.

Here the CDR3 reads CASSLRGSGRVLDEQFF. CDR3 DNA: TGTGCCAGCAGCTTACGGGGTAGCGGGAGGGTTCTGGATGAGCAGTTCTTC. The genes are TRBV7-6 and TRBJ2-1, with 11 bases matching TRBD2. The germline gives CDR1 SGHVS, CDR2 FNYEAQ. Trimming removed 2 bases from V and 8 bases from J; junction bases left unmatched: 11. CDR3 length equals 17 residues.

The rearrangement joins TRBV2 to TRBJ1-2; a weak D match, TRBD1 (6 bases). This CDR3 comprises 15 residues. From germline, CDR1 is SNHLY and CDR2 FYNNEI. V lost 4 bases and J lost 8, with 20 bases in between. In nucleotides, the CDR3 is TGTGCCAGCAGTGTCCCGTCCAGTCGGGGGGGCGGCTACACCTTC. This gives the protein CASSVPSSRGGGYTF. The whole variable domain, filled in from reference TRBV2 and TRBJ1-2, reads EPEVTQTPSHQVTQMGQEVILRCVPISNHLYFYWYRQILGQKVEFLVSFYNNEISEKSEIFDDQFSVERPDGSNFTLKIRSTKLEDSAMYFCASSVPSSRGGGYTFGSGTRLTVV.

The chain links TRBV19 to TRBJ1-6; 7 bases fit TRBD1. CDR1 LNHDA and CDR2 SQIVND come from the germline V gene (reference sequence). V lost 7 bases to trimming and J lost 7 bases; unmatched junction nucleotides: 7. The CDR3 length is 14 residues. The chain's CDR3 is CASTPGTVNSPLHF. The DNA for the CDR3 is TGTGCCAGTACGCCCGGGACAGTGAATTCACCCCTCCACTTT.

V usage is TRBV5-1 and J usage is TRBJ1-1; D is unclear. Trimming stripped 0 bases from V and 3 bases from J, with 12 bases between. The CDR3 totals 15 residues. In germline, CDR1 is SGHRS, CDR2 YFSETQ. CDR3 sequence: CASSLEPWRDTEAFF. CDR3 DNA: TGCGCCAGCAGCTTGGAACCGTGGAGGGACACTGAAGCTTTCTTT. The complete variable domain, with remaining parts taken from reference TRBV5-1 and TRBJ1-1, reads KAGVTQTPRYLIKTRGQQVTLSCSPISGHRSVSWYQQTPGQGLQFLFEYFSETQRNKGNFPGRFSGRQFSNSRSEMNVSTLELGDSALYLCASSLEPWRDTEAFFGQGTRLTVV.

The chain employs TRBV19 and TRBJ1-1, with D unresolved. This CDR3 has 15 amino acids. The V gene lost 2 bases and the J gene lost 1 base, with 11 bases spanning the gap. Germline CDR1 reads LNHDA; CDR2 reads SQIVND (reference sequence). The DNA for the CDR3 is TGTGCCAGTAGTATATACGGAGGTTCGAACACTGAAGCTTTCTTT. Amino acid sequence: CASSIYGGSNTEAFF.

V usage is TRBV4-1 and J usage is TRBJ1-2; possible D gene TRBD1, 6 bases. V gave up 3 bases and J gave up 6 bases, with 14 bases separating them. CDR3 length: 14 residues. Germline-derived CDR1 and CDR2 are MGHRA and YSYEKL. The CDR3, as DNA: TGCGCCAGCAGCCACCTGACAGGCATGGATGGCTACACCTTC. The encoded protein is CASSHLTGMDGYTF.

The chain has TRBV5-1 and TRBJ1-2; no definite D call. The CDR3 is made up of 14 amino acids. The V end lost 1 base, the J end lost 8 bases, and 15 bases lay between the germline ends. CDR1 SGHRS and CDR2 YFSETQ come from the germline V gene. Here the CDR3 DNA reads TGCGCCAGCAGCTTGTCTGGTGTCGCGATCGGCTACACCTTC. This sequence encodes CASSLSGVAIGYTF.

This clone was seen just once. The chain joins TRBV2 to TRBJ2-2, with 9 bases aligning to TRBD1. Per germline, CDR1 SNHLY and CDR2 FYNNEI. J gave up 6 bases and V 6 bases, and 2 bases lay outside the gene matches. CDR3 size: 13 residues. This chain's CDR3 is CASRGQGAGELFF. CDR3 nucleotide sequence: TGTGCCAGCAGGGGACAGGGTGCCGGGGAGCTGTTTTTT.

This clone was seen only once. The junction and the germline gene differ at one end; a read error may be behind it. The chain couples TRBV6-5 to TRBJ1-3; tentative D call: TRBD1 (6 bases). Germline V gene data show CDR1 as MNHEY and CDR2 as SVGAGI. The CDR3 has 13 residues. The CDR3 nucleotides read TGTGGCAGCCGACAGGCCTCTGGAAACACCATATATTTT. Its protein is CGSRQASGNTIYF.

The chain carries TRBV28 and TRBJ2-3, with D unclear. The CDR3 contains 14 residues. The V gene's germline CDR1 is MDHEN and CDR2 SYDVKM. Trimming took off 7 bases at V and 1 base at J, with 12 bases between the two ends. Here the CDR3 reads CASTRLPGTDTQYF. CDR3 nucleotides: TGTGCCAGCACCCGTCTCCCCGGCACAGATACGCAGTATTTT.

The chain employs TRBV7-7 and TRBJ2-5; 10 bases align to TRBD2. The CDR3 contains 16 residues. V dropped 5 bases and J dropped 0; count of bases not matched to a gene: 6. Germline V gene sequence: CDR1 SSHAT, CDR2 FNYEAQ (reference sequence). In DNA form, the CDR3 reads TGTGCCAGCAGCCGGAGCGGGGGGGCGTACCAAGAGACCCAGTACTTC. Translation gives CASSRSGGAYQETQYF.

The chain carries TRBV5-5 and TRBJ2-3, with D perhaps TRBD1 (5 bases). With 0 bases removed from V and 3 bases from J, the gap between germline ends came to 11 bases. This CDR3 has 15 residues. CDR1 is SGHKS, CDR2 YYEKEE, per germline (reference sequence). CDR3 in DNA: TGTGCCAGCAGCTTGGGTTCCAAGGGGACAGATACGCAGTATTTT. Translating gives CASSLGSKGTDTQYF.

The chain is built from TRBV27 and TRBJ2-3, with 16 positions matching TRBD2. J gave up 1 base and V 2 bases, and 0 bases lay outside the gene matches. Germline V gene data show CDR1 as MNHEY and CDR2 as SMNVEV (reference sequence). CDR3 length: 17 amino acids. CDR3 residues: CASSLGTSGRGTDTQYF. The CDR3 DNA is TGTGCCAGCAGTTTAGGGACTAGCGGGAGGGGCACAGATACGCAGTATTTT.

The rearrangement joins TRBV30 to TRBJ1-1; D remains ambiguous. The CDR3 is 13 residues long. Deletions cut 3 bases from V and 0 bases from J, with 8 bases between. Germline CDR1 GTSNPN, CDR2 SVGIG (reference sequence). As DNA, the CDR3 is TGTGCCTGGAGGCGGGGAATGAACACTGAAGCTTTCTTT. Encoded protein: CAWRRGMNTEAFF.

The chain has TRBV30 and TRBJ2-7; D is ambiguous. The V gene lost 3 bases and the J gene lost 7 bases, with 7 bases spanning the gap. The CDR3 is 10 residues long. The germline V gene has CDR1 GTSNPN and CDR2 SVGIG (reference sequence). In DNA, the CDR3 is TGTGCCTGGAGCGCGAGGGAGCAGTACTTC. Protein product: CAWSAREQYF.

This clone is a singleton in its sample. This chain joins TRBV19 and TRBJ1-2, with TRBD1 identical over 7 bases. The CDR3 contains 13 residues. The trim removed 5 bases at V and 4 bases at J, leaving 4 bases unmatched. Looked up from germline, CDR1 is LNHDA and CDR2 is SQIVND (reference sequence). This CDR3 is CASSEDRAYGYTF. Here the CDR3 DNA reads TGTGCCAGTAGTGAAGACAGGGCCTATGGCTACACCTTC. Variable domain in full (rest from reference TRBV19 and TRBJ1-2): DGGITQSPKYLFRKEGQNVTLSCEQNLNHDAMYWYRQDPGQGLRLIYYSQIVNDFQKGDIAEGYSVSREKKESFPLTVTSAQKNPTAFYLCASSEDRAYGYTFGSGTRLTVV.

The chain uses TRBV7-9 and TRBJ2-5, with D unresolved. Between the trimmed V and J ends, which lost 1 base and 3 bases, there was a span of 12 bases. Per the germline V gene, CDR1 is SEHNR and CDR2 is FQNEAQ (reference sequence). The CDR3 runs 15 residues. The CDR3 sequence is CASSLEFWAEETQYF. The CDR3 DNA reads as TGTGCCAGCAGCTTAGAGTTTTGGGCAGAAGAGACCCAGTACTTC.

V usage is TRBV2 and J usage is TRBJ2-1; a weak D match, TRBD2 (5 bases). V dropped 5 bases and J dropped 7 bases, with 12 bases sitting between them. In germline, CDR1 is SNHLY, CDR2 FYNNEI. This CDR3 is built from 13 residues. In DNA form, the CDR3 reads TGTGCCAGCAGTCCGGGGATCTCGAATGAGCAGTTCTTC. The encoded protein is CASSPGISNEQFF.

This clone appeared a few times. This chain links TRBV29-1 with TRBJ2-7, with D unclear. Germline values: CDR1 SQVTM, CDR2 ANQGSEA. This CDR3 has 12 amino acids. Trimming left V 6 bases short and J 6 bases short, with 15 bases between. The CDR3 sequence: CSVNGATSEQYF. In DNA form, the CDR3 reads TGCAGCGTCAACGGAGCTACATCCGAGCAGTACTTC.

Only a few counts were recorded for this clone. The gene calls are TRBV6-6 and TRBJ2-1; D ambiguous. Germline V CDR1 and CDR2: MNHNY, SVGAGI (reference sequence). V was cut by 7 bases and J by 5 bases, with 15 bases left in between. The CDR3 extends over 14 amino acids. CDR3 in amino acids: CASMGAYTNNEQFF. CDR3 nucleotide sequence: TGTGCCAGCATGGGTGCCTATACTAACAATGAGCAGTTCTTC.

The DNA for the CDR3 is TGTGCCAGCTCACCTAATCCAGAGGCCTATGGCTACACCTTC. Its protein is CASSPNPEAYGYTF. This chain links TRBV18 with TRBJ1-2; D is unresolved. Germline values: CDR1 KGHSH, CDR2 LQKENI. The CDR3 spans 14 residues. Trimming cost V 3 bases and J 4 bases, with 12 bases left between them.

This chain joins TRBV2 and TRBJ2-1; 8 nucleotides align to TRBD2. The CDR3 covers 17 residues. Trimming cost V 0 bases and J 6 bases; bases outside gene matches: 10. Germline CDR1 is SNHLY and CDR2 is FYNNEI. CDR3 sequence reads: CASSEALSGKRVNEQFF. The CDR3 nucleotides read TGTGCCAGCAGTGAAGCGCTTAGCGGGAAAAGGGTCAATGAGCAGTTCTTC. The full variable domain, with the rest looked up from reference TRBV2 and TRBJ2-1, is EPEVTQTPSHQVTQMGQEVILRCVPISNHLYFYWYRQILGQKVEFLVSFYNNEISEKSEIFDDQFSVERPDGSNFTLKIRSTKLEDSAMYFCASSEALSGKRVNEQFFGPGTRLTVL.

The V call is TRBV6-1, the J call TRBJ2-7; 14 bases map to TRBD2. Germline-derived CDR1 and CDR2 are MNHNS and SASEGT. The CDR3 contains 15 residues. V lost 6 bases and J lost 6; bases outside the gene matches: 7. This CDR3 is CASSSTSGGASEQYF. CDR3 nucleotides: TGTGCCAGCAGCTCGACTAGCGGGGGGGCTAGCGAGCAGTACTTC.

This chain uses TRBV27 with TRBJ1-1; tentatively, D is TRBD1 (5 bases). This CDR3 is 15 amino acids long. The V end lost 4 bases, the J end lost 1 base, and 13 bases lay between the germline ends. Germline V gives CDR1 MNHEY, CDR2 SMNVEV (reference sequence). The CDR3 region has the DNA TGTGCCAGCAGTTCCTACCCGGGGGGGAACACTGAAGCTTTCTTT. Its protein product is CASSSYPGGNTEAFF.

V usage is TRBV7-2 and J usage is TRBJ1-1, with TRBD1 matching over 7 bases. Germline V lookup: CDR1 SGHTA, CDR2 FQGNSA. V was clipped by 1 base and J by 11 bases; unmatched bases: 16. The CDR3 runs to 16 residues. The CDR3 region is CASSLGLVLADREAFF. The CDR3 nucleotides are TGTGCCAGCAGCTTAGGATTAGTTTTGGCTGACAGGGAGGCTTTCTTT.

The CDR3 DNA reads as TGCGCCAGCAGCTTGACAGCAACTAATGAAAAACTGTTTTTT. Its translation is CASSLTATNEKLFF. V usage is TRBV5-1 and J usage is TRBJ1-4; D not resolved. V was shortened by 1 base and J by 0 bases, with 4 bases between the two germline ends. CDR1 and CDR2 from the germline V gene are SGHRS and YFSETQ. This CDR3 contains 14 residues.